This T cell receptor beta chain was documented in a study of T cell changes during pregnancy in multiple sclerosis. The CDR3 contains 14 residues. The germline V gene has CDR1 SGDLS and CDR2 YYNGEE. V was pared by 0 bases and J by 7 bases, with 6 bases of the junction left unmatched. Clones were sequenced by immunoSEQ multiplex PCR, and TCRdb holds only the in-frame ones, with some missing. The table shows approximately 130,000 clones, with about 96% occurring only once. The TCR comes from a female donor with multiple sclerosis, enrolled in a pregnancy study. The genes are TRBV9 and TRBJ2-5; 7 nucleotides match TRBD1. Sequencing used peripheral blood, obtained after pregnancy. CDR3 DNA: TGTGCCAGCAGCGTAGGAAGGGGGCCGGGGACCCAGTACTTC. Translated: CASSVGRGPGTQYF.